Listed below are T cell receptor beta chains from one sample, sequenced in a study of blood T cells in healthy people across ages. From the 5' RACE reads, TCRdb called clonotypes with MiXCR, one entry per CDR3 protein. This table holds hundreds of thousands of distinct CDR3 sequences, about 48% found once. The specimen was blood. The receptors were sampled from a man older than 75 in good health. Both conserved end residues are part of each CDR3. The D gene is left open where the match is weak. Some rows mark clone size as missing; the rest say once, few, many or name a class of expanded clone.

cdr3_length	v_call	d_call	clone_size	j_call	cdr3_nt	cdr3_aa
13	TRBV24-1	NA	NA	TRBJ2-2	TGTGCCACCAGCGGCGGGTACACCGGGGAGCTGTTTTTT	CATSGGYTGELFF
14	TRBV7-2	NA	NA	TRBJ2-1	TGTGCCAGCAGCCCACCCGGACTGCGCCGAGAGCAGTTCTTC	CASSPPGLRREQFF
11	TRBV6-6	NA	NA	TRBJ2-7	TGTGCCAGCAGAGCTCAAGGGCCGCAGTACTTC	CASRAQGPQYF
14	TRBV12-3/TRBV12-4	NA	NA	TRBJ2-7	TGTGCCAGCACCCTGACTAACGGTTCCTACGAGCAGTACTTC	CASTLTNGSYEQYF
13	TRBV20-1	NA	NA	TRBJ1-1	TGCAGTGCTAGGCCCCGAGCGATCACTGAAGCTTTCTTT	CSARPRAITEAFF
16	TRBV7-8	NA	NA	TRBJ2-5	TGTGCCAGCAGCTTAGGATGGGGGGAAGGCGGAGAGACCCAGTACTTC	CASSLGWGEGGETQYF
17	TRBV21-1	NA	NA	TRBJ1-6	TGTGCCAGCAGCAAAGAACAGGTGGGACTTAGGCATTCACCCCTCCACTTT	CASSKEQVGLRHSPLHF
15	TRBV5-1	TRBD2	NA	TRBJ2-1	TGCGCCAGCAGCTTGGAAGCGGGAGTGAGCAATGAGCAGTTCTTC	CASSLEAGVSNEQFF
12	TRBV15	NA	NA	TRBJ2-7	TGTGCCACCAGCAGCCCTTCCTACGAGCAGTACTTC	CATSSPSYEQYF
15	TRBV5-1	NA	NA	TRBJ2-5	TGCGCCAGCAGCGTATTACAGGGCGGGAGAGAGACCCAGTACTTC	CASSVLQGGRETQYF
16	TRBV20-1	TRBD2	NA	TRBJ2-1	TGCAGTGCTAGAGCGACTAGCGGGAGGGCCACTTTAGAGCAGTTCTTC	CSARATSGRATLEQFF
14	TRBV7-2	NA	NA	TRBJ2-1	TGTGCCAGCAGCCGGGACTTCGATTCCGATGAGCAGTTCTTC	CASSRDFDSDEQFF
15	TRBV5-1	TRBD2	many	TRBJ2-7	TGCGCCAGCAGCTTGGGACTAGCGGCCAGTTACGAGCAGTACTTC	CASSLGLAASYEQYF
14	TRBV7-2	NA	NA	TRBJ1-1	TGTGCCAGCAGCTTAGGGGGCCGTGGGTCTTCGGCTTTCTTT	CASSLGGRGSSAFF
19	TRBV29-1	TRBD1	many	TRBJ2-1	TGCAGCGTTGAGTTCAGGGACAGGGGTCGTACCCCGTCCTACAATGAGCAGTTCTTC	CSVEFRDRGRTPSYNEQFF
12	TRBV20-1	NA	few	TRBJ2-7	TGCAGTGCTAGCTCCACTACTAGCTTTCAGTACTTC	CSASSTTSFQYF
13	TRBV6-6	NA	few	TRBJ2-7	TGTGCCAGCAGTTACCACGACTCCTACGAGCAGTACTTC	CASSYHDSYEQYF
15	TRBV20-1	TRBD2	once	TRBJ2-3	TGCAGTGCGCAAGAAGGACTAGCGGGACCAGATACGCAGTATTTT	CSAQEGLAGPDTQYF
14	TRBV5-1	TRBD2	NA	TRBJ2-1	TGCGCCAGCAGACGGGAGGGCAACTACAATGAGCAGTTCTTC	CASRREGNYNEQFF
17	TRBV27	TRBD2	few	TRBJ2-3	TGTGCCAGCAGTTTTCGACTAGCGGGAGGGTACACAGATACGCAGTATTTT	CASSFRLAGGYTDTQYF
16	TRBV24-1	NA	NA	TRBJ2-3	TGTGCCACCAGTGATTCCCTCACCACACGGACAGATACGCAGTATTTT	CATSDSLTTRTDTQYF
14	TRBV9	NA	few	TRBJ2-7	TGTGCCAGCAGCGTAGGACTGAATTCCTACGAGCAGTACTTC	CASSVGLNSYEQYF
15	TRBV27	TRBD1	many	TRBJ1-1	TGTGCCAGCAGTGCGGCCGGGACAGGCTACACTGAAGCTTTCTTT	CASSAAGTGYTEAFF
14	TRBV28	NA	NA	TRBJ2-7	TGTGCCAGCAGCTCTGGGGGGGGCGCTTCATTTAAGTACTTC	CASSSGGGASFKYF
13	TRBV7-2	NA	NA	TRBJ1-2	TGTGCCAGCAGCGTCGGGACTTCCTCTGGCTACACCTTC	CASSVGTSSGYTF
11	TRBV25-1	NA	NA	TRBJ1-2	TGTGCCAGCACGGGACTCTATGGCTACACCTTC	CASTGLYGYTF
12	TRBV29-1	NA	NA	TRBJ1-1	TGCAGCGCCGGGGGCGTGGGCACTGAAGCTTTCTTT	CSAGGVGTEAFF
12	TRBV29-1	NA	few	TRBJ1-2	TGCAGCGTTGTGGAAGGGGGCTATGGCTACACCTTC	CSVVEGGYGYTF
15	TRBV4-2	TRBD2	NA	TRBJ2-1	TGTGCCAGCAGCCCGACTAGCGGGGGAAACAATGAGCAGTTCTTC	CASSPTSGGNNEQFF
15	TRBV6-6	TRBD1	NA	TRBJ2-1	TGTGCCAGCAGTTACATCGGACAGGGTTACAATGAGCAGTTCTTC	CASSYIGQGYNEQFF
15	TRBV7-9	NA	NA	TRBJ2-5	TGTGCCAGCAGCTTAGTAGTAGGCCCGCCAGAGACCCAGTACTTC	CASSLVVGPPETQYF
15	TRBV7-9	TRBD1	NA	TRBJ1-2	TGTGCCAGCAGCTTAGCGGGACAGGGGGATGGTGGCTACACCTTC	CASSLAGQGDGGYTF
16	TRBV28	TRBD2	once	TRBJ2-3	TGTGCCAGCGGCGGGAGCGGGAGGCGTGGCGCAGATACGCAGTATTTT	CASGGSGRRGADTQYF
14	TRBV5-1	NA	NA	TRBJ2-7	TGCGCCAGCAGCTTCTTGAGGGGGAGCCACGAGCAGTACTTC	CASSFLRGSHEQYF
16	TRBV15	NA	NA	TRBJ1-1	TGTGCCACCAGCAGAGCCGACGGGGGAAGAGACACTGAAGCTTTCTTT	CATSRADGGRDTEAFF